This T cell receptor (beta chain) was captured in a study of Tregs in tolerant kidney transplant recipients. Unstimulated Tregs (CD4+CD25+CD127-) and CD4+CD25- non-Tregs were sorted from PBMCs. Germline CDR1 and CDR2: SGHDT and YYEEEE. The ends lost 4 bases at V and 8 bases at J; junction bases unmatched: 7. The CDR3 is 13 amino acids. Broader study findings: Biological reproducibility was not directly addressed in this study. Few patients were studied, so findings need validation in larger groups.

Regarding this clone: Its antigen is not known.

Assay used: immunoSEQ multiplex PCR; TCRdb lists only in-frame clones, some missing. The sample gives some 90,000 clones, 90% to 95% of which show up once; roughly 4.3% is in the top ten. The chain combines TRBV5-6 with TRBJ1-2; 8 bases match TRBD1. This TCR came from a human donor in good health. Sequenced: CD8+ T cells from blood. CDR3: CASSLQGARGYTF. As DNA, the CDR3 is TGTGCCAGCAGCCTCCAGGGGGCGCGGGGCTACACCTTC.